Given below is one TCR beta chain in context. This entry is derived from a study of OX40 agonist ivuxolimab in advanced cancers. Study background: People in dose escalation had one of these cancers: hepatocellular carcinoma, melanoma, renal cell or head and neck cancer. The study reported partial responses in three patients: one hepatocellular carcinoma, two cutaneous melanoma.

Germline V gene lookup returns CDR1 SQVTM and CDR2 ANQGSEA. This CDR3 spans 15 amino acids. Trimming at V came to 4 bases and at J to 5 bases, leaving 7 bases not matched to a gene. Clones were read by immunoSEQ multiplex PCR, and TCRdb kept only the in-frame ones, dropping some. This sample has 85,000 to 95,000 clones, with about 91% found just once. Systemic immunosuppression or a history of autoimmune disease excluded patients. Drawing of blood for sampling happened at baseline, at cycle 4 day 1, and at cycle 7 day 1. The sequence derives from an adult with an advanced solid tumor such as melanoma, head and neck, liver or kidney cancer. The sample in question was CD4+ or CD8+ T cells sorted from blood, obtained in a trial of the OX40 agonist ivuxolimab. The rearrangement links TRBV29-1 to TRBJ2-2, with TRBD1 matching over 10 bases. This CDR3 is CSVASDRGPTGELFF. In DNA, the CDR3 is TGCAGCGTTGCCTCAGACAGGGGGCCGACCGGGGAGCTGTTTTTT.